The 17 T cell receptor beta chains presented below share a single source sample, sequenced in a study of blood T cell repertoires in COVID-19. The data were produced by immunoSEQ multiplex PCR, yet TCRdb's version contains in-frame clones alone and is incomplete. The repertoire holds 120,000 or so clones, about 70% seen once, with approximately 2% in the top ten. Sample: peripheral blood. These receptors all stem from a woman aged 70-85 years with acute or convalescent COVID-19.

This rearrangement joins TRBV10-3 to TRBJ2-1, with D possibly matching TRBD2 (5 bases). V lost 0 bases and J 7 bases, leaving 13 bases between the germline ends. Germline V gene data show CDR1 as ENHRY and CDR2 as SYGVKD. The CDR3 runs to 15 residues. The CDR3 bases are TGTGCCATCAGTGAGTCGAGTGCTACGGGGAATGAGCAGTTCTTC. As protein: CAISESSATGNEQFF.

The chain combines TRBV18 with TRBJ2-7, with D possibly being TRBD2 (5 bases). Germline V gene data show CDR1 as KGHSH and CDR2 as LQKENI. With 8 bases removed from V and 2 bases from J, the gap between germline ends came to 10 bases. The CDR3 is 12 residues long. The CDR3 reads CASRGGTYEQYF. Written as DNA, the CDR3 is TGTGCCAGCCGGGGTGGTACCTACGAGCAGTACTTC.

The chain couples TRBV9 to TRBJ2-5; D is perhaps TRBD2 (6 bases). Per the germline V gene, CDR1 is SGDLS and CDR2 is YYNGEE. CDR3 length: 15 amino acids. Deletions cut 0 bases from V and 5 bases from J, with 14 bases between. CDR3 protein: CASSVDGGIRETQYF. DNA of the CDR3: TGTGCCAGCAGCGTAGATGGGGGGATAAGGGAGACCCAGTACTTC.

In nucleotides, the CDR3 is TGTGCCAGCAGCCAAGGAGGCCGGGTTGAGCAGTTCTTC. It is translated as CASSQGGRVEQFF. The rearrangement joins TRBV3-1 (or the pseudogene TRBV3-2) to TRBJ2-1; D unclear. CDR3 length: 13 residues. Germline loops: CDR1 LGHDT, CDR2 YNNKEL (reference sequence). The germline V and J ends were trimmed by 1 base and 9 bases, with 10 bases remaining between them.

This chain links TRBV3-1 (or the pseudogene TRBV3-2) with TRBJ1-1, with D possibly matching TRBD1 (5 bases). The CDR3 totals 13 residues. The germline CDR1 and CDR2 sequences are LGHDT and YNNKEL (reference sequence). Trimming removed 1 base at V and 4 bases at J, with 7 bases between. CDR3 DNA sequence: TGTGCCAGCAGCCAAGCAGGGCGCACTGAAGCTTTCTTT. Amino acid sequence: CASSQAGRTEAFF.

This clone came up a few times. The chain uses TRBV5-1 and TRBJ1-1, with a tentative D call TRBD1 (5 bases). The ends were cut back, 0 bases at V and 6 bases at J, with 15 bases in the middle. Germline CDR1 reads SGHRS; CDR2 reads YFSETQ. This CDR3 comprises 15 residues. The CDR3 sequence is CASSLEGALPSEAFF. The CDR3 DNA reads TGCGCCAGCAGCTTGGAAGGGGCCTTACCCTCTGAAGCTTTCTTT.

The V and J genes are TRBV18 and TRBJ2-5, with D tentatively TRBD1 (6 bases). CDR3 size: 14 residues. Germline V gives CDR1 KGHSH, CDR2 LQKENI. Trimming stripped 7 bases from V and 5 bases from J, with 17 bases between. Written as DNA, the CDR3 is TGTGCCAGCTTGTCGTCCAGGGGCGGCGAGACCCAGTACTTC. This encodes CASLSSRGGETQYF.

V and J are TRBV25-1 and TRBJ2-4, with D uncertain. V lost 5 bases to trimming and J lost 0 bases, with 11 bases between them. This CDR3 contains 15 residues. The germline CDR1 and CDR2 sequences are MGHDK and SYGVNS. CDR3 DNA sequence: TGTGCCAGCAGTCCCGGGTTAGGAGCCAAAAACATTCAGTACTTC. Translated: CASSPGLGAKNIQYF.

This sequence joins TRBV18 and TRBJ1-2; no firm D call. The CDR3 is 16 amino acids. V dropped 3 bases and J dropped 3 bases, with 17 bases sitting between them. Germline values: CDR1 KGHSH, CDR2 LQKENI. Here the CDR3 reads CASSPLTQEGHYGYTF. As DNA, the CDR3 is TGTGCCAGCTCACCCCTCACTCAAGAGGGCCACTATGGCTACACCTTC.

The rearrangement links TRBV3-1 (or the pseudogene TRBV3-2) to TRBJ2-3; 10 bases fit TRBD1. CDR3 length: 16 amino acids. J gave up 5 bases and V 4 bases, and 9 bases lay outside the gene matches. Germline assignment: CDR1 LGHDT and CDR2 YNNKEL (reference sequence). Written as DNA, the CDR3 is TGTGCCAGCAGCCCCGGGACAGGGGCCTCGAGAGATACGCAGTATTTT. This encodes CASSPGTGASRDTQYF.

V is TRBV5-1 and J is TRBJ1-6; the match to TRBD1 covers 8 bases. This CDR3 comprises 15 residues. The germline V gene has CDR1 SGHRS and CDR2 YFSETQ. V was clipped by 3 bases and J by 6 bases; unmatched bases: 5. CDR3 loop: CASSYGQGGNSPLHF. Written as DNA, the CDR3 is TGCGCCAGCAGCTATGGACAGGGAGGTAATTCACCCCTCCACTTT.

This clone was picked up a small number of times. The rearrangement uses TRBV5-8 and TRBJ2-2, with TRBD1 as a possible D gene (5 bases). Trimming stripped 1 base from V and 1 base from J, with 5 bases between. Germline V gene data show CDR1 as SGHTS and CDR2 as YDEGEE. The CDR3 totals 14 residues. The CDR3 is CASSLTGNTGELFF. The CDR3 DNA reads as TGTGCCAGCAGCTTGACAGGGAACACCGGGGAGCTGTTTTTT.

The V call is TRBV7-2, the J call TRBJ2-1; TRBD2 is a possible D gene (5 bases). This CDR3 comprises 13 residues. V dropped 2 bases and J dropped 7 bases, with 9 bases sitting between them. Germline V gene lookup returns CDR1 SGHTA and CDR2 FQGNSA. CDR3 protein: CASSLLRGNEQFF. The CDR3 region has the DNA TGTGCCAGCAGCTTATTGCGAGGGAATGAGCAGTTCTTC. Full variable domain (outside the CDR3, taken from reference TRBV7-2 and TRBJ2-1): GAGVSQSPSNKVTEKGKDVELRCDPISGHTALYWYRQSLGQGLEFLIYFQGNSAPDKSGLPSDRFSAERTGGSVSTLTIQRTQQEDSAVYLCASSLLRGNEQFFGPGTRLTVL.

The table lists this clone with a few counts. V is TRBV5-4 and J is TRBJ1-1; TRBD1 is a possible D gene (5 bases). In germline, CDR1 is SGHNT, CDR2 YYREEE (reference sequence). V was pared by 8 bases and J by 5 bases, with 10 bases between. The CDR3 consists of 11 residues. In DNA, the CDR3 is TGTGCCAGTGCGGGGGGTACTGAAGCTTTCTTT. It yields the protein CASAGGTEAFF.

J is TRBJ2-7 and V is TRBV11-2; TRBD2 aligns across 12 bases. The CDR3 length is 15 residues. The J segment lost 5 bases and the V segment lost 5 bases, leaving 7 bases of the junction unmatched. In germline, CDR1 is SGHAT, CDR2 FQNNGV. CDR3 loop: CASSPQTSGSNEQYF. DNA for the CDR3: TGTGCCAGCAGCCCCCAGACTAGCGGGAGCAACGAGCAGTACTTC.

The chain employs TRBV2 and TRBJ2-7; the D is unclear. Germline V CDR1 and CDR2: SNHLY, FYNNEI. The CDR3 is made up of 11 amino acids. Trimming cost V 3 bases and J 7 bases, with 7 bases left between them. The DNA of the CDR3 is TGTGCCAGCAGTGACCTGCGGGAGCAGTACTTC. Its protein is CASSDLREQYF.

This clone was observed a few times. The J gene is TRBJ2-7, the V gene TRBV6-5; 8 nucleotides align to TRBD1. The V gene's germline CDR1 is MNHEY and CDR2 SVGAGI. CDR3 length: 13 residues. Unmatched junction bases numbered 2, after V lost 5 bases and J lost 2 bases. In DNA form, the CDR3 reads TGTGCCAGCAGTATGGACAGGGCCTACGAGCAGTACTTC. Residues: CASSMDRAYEQYF.